The next 24 T cell receptor beta chains were all read from a single sample in a study of regulatory T cells in long-lasting Graves disease. Time point here: persistent/refractory GD, antithyroid drugs over 5 years with positive TRAb. RNA from PBMCs was the source of the TCR library. In building TCR beta libraries, iRepertoire HTBI primers were used together with Arm-PCR of CDR3 regions. TCRdb reprocessed the multiplex PCR reads via MiXCR and lists one record per CDR3 protein. Found here are over 450,000 distinct CDR3 sequences, roughly 21% of them singletons; the top ten hold more than 6%. The sample here was peripheral blood mononuclear cells (PBMCs), taken when the disease was refractory, from a patient treated with antithyroid drugs. Every receptor here comes from a female donor with Graves disease.

This chain uses TRBV7-9 with TRBJ2-7; 7 bases agree with TRBD2. Germline assignment: CDR1 SEHNR and CDR2 FQNEAQ (reference sequence). Trimming removed 5 bases from V and 0 bases from J; junction bases left unmatched: 10. CDR3 length: 16 amino acids. CDR3 nucleotide sequence: TGTGCCAGCAGCCACACCGGGGGGTCGTTCTCCTACGAGCAGTACTTC. It translates to CASSHTGGSFSYEQYF.

Ten or more counts support this clonotype. The gene calls are TRBV24-1 and TRBJ1-5, with D hard to call. This CDR3 region has 15 residues. V dropped 2 bases and J dropped 9 bases, with 16 bases sitting between them. CDR1 KGHDR and CDR2 SFDVKD come from the germline V gene. CDR3 bases: TGTGCCACCAGTGATTCTGCGACATCACCACGGCCCCAGCATTTT. Protein product: CATSDSATSPRPQHF.

This clonotype was picked up many times. The rearrangement joins TRBV5-1 to TRBJ1-4, with D perhaps TRBD1 (6 bases). V gave up 5 bases and J gave up 3 bases, with 17 bases separating them. Germline values: CDR1 SGHRS, CDR2 YFSETQ. The CDR3 has 16 residues. This CDR3 reads CASSHEGGIPNEKLFF. CDR3 coding DNA: TGCGCCAGCAGTCACGAGGGGGGTATTCCTAATGAAAAACTGTTTTTT.

This clonotype was counted a few times. V is TRBV5-1 and J is TRBJ1-2; the D gene is possibly TRBD1 (5 bases). This CDR3 has 13 amino acids. Deletions cut 4 bases from V and 8 bases from J, with 15 bases between. Germline V lookup: CDR1 SGHRS, CDR2 YFSETQ. The CDR3 sequence: CASSVGGTGGYTF. As DNA, the CDR3 is TGCGCCAGCAGCGTCGGGGGGACCGGGGGCTACACCTTC.

This clonotype was seen repeatedly, ten times or more. The chain joins TRBV11-2 to TRBJ1-4, with D possibly matching TRBD1 (5 bases). CDR1 and CDR2 (germline): SGHAT, FQNNGV. The V end lost 1 base, the J end lost 1 base, and 7 bases lay between the germline ends. The CDR3 runs to 15 residues. CDR3 in amino acids: CASSLVGGTNEKLFF. The DNA for the CDR3 is TGTGCCAGCAGCTTAGTCGGGGGAACTAATGAAAAACTGTTTTTT.

Concerning this clonotype: It is unclear where the CDR3 begins or ends on the DNA, so no DNA is shown, and the CDR3 is as TCRdb lists it. V and J are TRBV7-9 and TRBJ1-1; TRBD1, as called in the table, went unchecked against the DNA. Germline V gene lookup returns CDR1 SEHNR and CDR2 FQNEAQ (reference sequence). The CDR3 is made up of 14 amino acids, end residues included. CDR3 loop: CASSFGPGGTEAFF.

This clonotype was observed a handful of times. This chain links TRBV6-5 with TRBJ2-7; D remains unclear. From germline, CDR1 is MNHEY and CDR2 SVGAGI. V was cut by 2 bases and J by 5 bases, with 16 bases left in between. The length of the CDR3 is 15 residues. The CDR3: CASSYAPSVFHEQYF. Written as DNA, the CDR3 is TGTGCCAGCAGTTACGCGCCTAGTGTCTTCCACGAGCAGTACTTC.

This chain connects TRBV12-3 or TRBV12-4 to TRBJ2-2; 8 positions match TRBD1. The CDR3 has 16 amino acids. V was pared by 6 bases and J by 0 bases, with 6 bases of the junction left unmatched. CDR3 region: CASRPGGSANTGELFF. In DNA form, the CDR3 reads TGTGCCAGCAGACCAGGGGGCTCGGCGAACACCGGGGAGCTGTTTTTT.

This clonotype has just a few counts. Relative to the germline gene, one junction end is altered; a read error may explain this. For the CDR3, the DNA is TGTACCAGCAGCCAGTATTCCCGGGACAGGGGGCTTCTAGTGAGTTATTCACCCCTCCACTTT. As protein: CTSSQYSRDRGLLVSYSPLHF. The chain carries TRBV6-2 or TRBV6-3 and TRBJ1-6; 12 nucleotides match TRBD1. This CDR3 contains 21 residues. The germline V gene encodes CDR1 MNHEY and CDR2 SVGEGT.

Many counts were recorded for this clonotype. The chain links TRBV30 to TRBJ2-5; D gene unclear. The V end lost 3 bases, the J end lost 0 bases, and 8 bases lay between the germline ends. This CDR3 is built from 13 residues. Germline-derived CDR1 and CDR2 are GTSNPN and SVGIG (reference sequence). CDR3 loop: CAWRDPYQETQYF. The CDR3 DNA sequence: TGTGCCTGGAGAGACCCGTACCAAGAGACCCAGTACTTC. The variable domain in full, completed from reference TRBV30 and TRBJ2-5, reads SQTIHQWPATLVQPVGSPLSLECTVEGTSNPNLYWYRQAAGRGLQLLFYSVGIGQISSEVPQNLSASRPQDRQFILSSKKLLLSDSGFYLCAWRDPYQETQYFGPGTRLLVL.

CDR3 nucleotide sequence: TGTGCCACCAGTGCGGCAGGGAGCTATCAGCCCCAGCATTTT. Amino acids: CATSAAGSYQPQHF. The chain has TRBV24-1 and TRBJ1-5; maybe TRBD1 (5 bases). This CDR3 is built from 14 residues. The V gene's germline CDR1 is KGHDR and CDR2 SFDVKD. The V gene lost 5 bases and the J gene lost 5 bases, with 12 bases spanning the gap.

About this clonotype: A read error may be the cause here, since a much bigger clone is one base away. The genes are TRBV28 and TRBJ1-2; D possibly corresponds to TRBD1 (6 bases). Germline CDR1 is MDHEN and CDR2 is SYDVKM. This CDR3 contains 13 residues. The CDR3 DNA sequence: TGTGCCAGCAGAGGGAGGGGGGGCTATGGCTACGCCTTC. This codes for CASRGRGGYGYAF.

This chain joins TRBV19 and TRBJ1-5; D gene uncertain. V was cut by 7 bases and J by 3 bases, with 10 bases left in between. The germline V gene encodes CDR1 LNHDA and CDR2 SQIVND (reference sequence). This CDR3 region has 13 residues. The CDR3 loop is CASTRTDNQPQHF. Here the CDR3 DNA reads TGTGCCAGTACAAGGACTGACAATCAGCCCCAGCATTTT.

In its sample, this clonotype was seen a few times. The V gene is TRBV4-1, the J gene TRBJ1-2; D perhaps matches TRBD1 (5 bases). V lost 0 bases, J lost 0 bases, and 20 bases lay in between. Germline CDR1 reads MGHRA; CDR2 reads YSYEKL. There are 19 residues in the CDR3. DNA for the CDR3: TGCGCCAGCAGCCAAGATATCCGAGTGGATATGACAGCTAACTATGGCTACACCTTC. It translates to CASSQDIRVDMTANYGYTF.

The chain couples TRBV28 to TRBJ2-7; the D gene is possibly TRBD2 (7 bases). Germline CDR1 reads MDHEN; CDR2 reads SYDVKM. Trimming removed 8 bases from V and 3 bases from J, with 14 bases in between. The CDR3 extends over 13 amino acids. The CDR3 sequence: CASDYRGGYEQYF. In DNA, the CDR3 is TGTGCCAGCGACTATAGGGGGGGCTACGAGCAGTACTTC.

This clonotype was picked up a small number of times. The chain joins TRBV27 to TRBJ2-2; TRBD2 matches at 8 bases. The V gene end was trimmed by 5 bases and the J gene end by 0 bases; junction bases not matched to a gene: 8. The CDR3 totals 17 residues. Germline CDR1 and CDR2: MNHEY and SMNVEV (reference sequence). The CDR3 spells CASSPVRGGTNTGELFF. In DNA, the CDR3 is TGTGCCAGCAGTCCTGTCCGGGGGGGCACGAACACCGGGGAGCTGTTTTTT.

This sequence joins TRBV7-9 and TRBJ1-1, with TRBD1 matching 9 bases. V shed 11 bases and J 3 bases; nucleotides not matched to a gene: 13. Germline V gives CDR1 SEHNR, CDR2 FQNEAQ (reference sequence). The CDR3 consists of 15 residues. CDR3 DNA sequence: TGTGCCGGGACAGGGCCGGGCTTTGGCTACACTGAAGCTTTCTTT. Residues: CAGTGPGFGYTEAFF.

The chain joins TRBV6-1 to TRBJ1-1, with D unresolved. V lost 6 bases to trimming and J lost 0 bases, with 14 bases between them. Germline V gene data show CDR1 as MNHNS and CDR2 as SASEGT. The CDR3 loop spans 15 amino acids. This CDR3 reads CASSRHVGLNTEAFF. DNA for the CDR3: TGTGCCAGCAGCCGACACGTAGGACTGAACACTGAAGCTTTCTTT.

The table lists this clonotype with a few counts. The gene calls are TRBV20-1 and TRBJ2-7, with TRBD2 matching over 14 bases. CDR1 is DFQATT, CDR2 SNEGSKA, per germline (reference sequence). The V segment lost 7 bases and the J segment 2 bases; nucleotides outside the gene matches: 7. The CDR3 extends over 15 amino acids. CDR3 sequence: CSVPGLAGETYEQYF. CDR3 sequence (DNA): TGCAGTGTGCCGGGACTAGCGGGAGAGACCTACGAGCAGTACTTC.

This clonotype was seen repeatedly, ten times or more. The V call is TRBV28, the J call TRBJ2-5; possible D gene TRBD1, 6 bases. The V end lost 3 bases, the J end lost 4 bases, and 27 bases lay between the germline ends. CDR3 size: 19 residues. The germline gives CDR1 MDHEN, CDR2 SYDVKM. CDR3 amino acids: CASSFWGFLRETGSETQYF. The CDR3 nucleotides read TGTGCCAGCAGTTTTTGGGGGTTCCTCAGAGAGACAGGTTCAGAGACCCAGTACTTC.

This chain links TRBV20-1 with TRBJ1-1; 8 nucleotides agree with TRBD1. The germline gives CDR1 DFQATT, CDR2 SNEGSKA (reference sequence). The CDR3 covers 18 residues. V was pared by 0 bases and J by 5 bases, with 17 bases of the junction left unmatched. CDR3 region: CSARDLPGGAGGRTEAFF. Here the CDR3 DNA reads TGCAGTGCTAGAGATTTGCCAGGGGGCGCGGGTGGAAGGACTGAAGCTTTCTTT.

The V call is TRBV3-1, the J call TRBJ2-7; D is possibly TRBD2 (5 bases). Germline V gene sequence: CDR1 LGHDT, CDR2 YNNKEL (reference sequence). The V and J ends lost 3 bases and 2 bases respectively, with 20 bases between them. This CDR3 has 17 residues. The CDR3 region has the DNA TGTGCCAGCAGCCAGGAGGATTCCTATATAACCCCCTACGAGCAGTACTTC. Its translation is CASSQEDSYITPYEQYF.

This clonotype was detected only once. This chain links TRBV28 with TRBJ2-3, with D possibly matching TRBD1 (5 bases). The V end was cut by 4 bases, the J end by 2 bases, with 16 bases between. This CDR3 contains 16 residues. Germline CDR1 is MDHEN and CDR2 is SYDVKM. CDR3 region: CASSYPPDSFTDTQYF. CDR3 in DNA: TGTGCCAGCAGTTACCCCCCCGACAGCTTCACAGATACGCAGTATTTT.

This clonotype was seen more than once but under ten times. The genes are TRBV24-1 and TRBJ2-2, with D perhaps TRBD1 (6 bases). The CDR3 loop spans 16 amino acids. Germline lookup yields CDR1 KGHDR and CDR2 SFDVKD. V lost 4 bases and J 3 bases, leaving 14 bases between the germline ends. The CDR3 DNA is TGTGCCACCAGTGACATCACAGGGATCGACACCGGGGAGCTGTTTTTT. This encodes CATSDITGIDTGELFF.